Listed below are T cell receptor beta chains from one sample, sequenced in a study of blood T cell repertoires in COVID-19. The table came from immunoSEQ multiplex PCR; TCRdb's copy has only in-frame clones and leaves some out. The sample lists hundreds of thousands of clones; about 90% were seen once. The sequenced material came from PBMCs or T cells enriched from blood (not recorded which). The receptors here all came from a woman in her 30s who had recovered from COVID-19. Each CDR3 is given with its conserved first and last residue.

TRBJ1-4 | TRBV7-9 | CASSPTTGLGEKLFF
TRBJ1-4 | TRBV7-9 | CASSLQDWGEKLFF
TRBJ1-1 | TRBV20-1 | CSADIPGGAFF
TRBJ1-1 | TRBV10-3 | CAISAQSVNTEAFF
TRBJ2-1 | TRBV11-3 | CASRKTSGEGEQFF
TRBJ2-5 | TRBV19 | CASSPKPRETQYF
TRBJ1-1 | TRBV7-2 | CASNLPGRTKSAFF
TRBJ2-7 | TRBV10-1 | CASTQLAGGREQYF
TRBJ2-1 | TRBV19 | CASSFRVIAGGTYNEQFF
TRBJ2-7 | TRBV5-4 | CASSSPGDEQYF
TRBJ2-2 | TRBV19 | CASSIGGGPGELFF
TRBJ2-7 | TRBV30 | CAWEEDYEQYF
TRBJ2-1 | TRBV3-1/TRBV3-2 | CASSQGQGGVNEQFF
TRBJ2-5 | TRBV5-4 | CASSGGTNQETQYF
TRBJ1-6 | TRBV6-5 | CASKRRGIESPLHF
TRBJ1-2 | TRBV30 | CAWSKGAGYGYTF
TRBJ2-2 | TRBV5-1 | CASSPDRANTGELFF
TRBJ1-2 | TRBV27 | CASSPLGGYGYTF
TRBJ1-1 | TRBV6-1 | CASSEVWGENTEAFF
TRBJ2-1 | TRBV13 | CASSPQRGVYNEQFF
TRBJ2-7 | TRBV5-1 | CASSSGDSPPKLSSYEQYF
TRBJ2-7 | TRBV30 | CAWSPGRGWEQYF
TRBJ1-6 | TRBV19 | CARRPGGQESPLHF
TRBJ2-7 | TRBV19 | CASSIASGGPLDEQYF
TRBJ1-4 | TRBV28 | CASSFSTNEKLFF
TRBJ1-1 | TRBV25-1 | CASSSDWPNTEAFF
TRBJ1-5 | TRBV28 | CASSLYRVNNQPQHF
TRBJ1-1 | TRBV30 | CAWSVQENTEAFF
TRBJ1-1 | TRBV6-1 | CASSDRGRDTEAFF
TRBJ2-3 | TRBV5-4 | CASSPSRVSTDTQYF
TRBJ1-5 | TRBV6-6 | CASSYSRQGSNQPQHF
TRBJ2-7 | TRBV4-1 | CASSQVLAGVYEQYF
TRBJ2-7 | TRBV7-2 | CASSLGLAGRSSYEQYF
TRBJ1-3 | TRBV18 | CASSIARGLDSGNTIYF
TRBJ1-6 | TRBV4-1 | CASSVMTGGSSPLHF
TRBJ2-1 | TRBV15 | CATSREEGLTGRGEQFF
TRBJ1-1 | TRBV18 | CASSPSRGGTNTEAFF
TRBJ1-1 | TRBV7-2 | CASSLEEANTEAFF
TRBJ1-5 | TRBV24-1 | CATSDADRGVNQPQHF
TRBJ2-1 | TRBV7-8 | CASTFEGNRDNEQFF
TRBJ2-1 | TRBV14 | CASSRVGGIDEQFF
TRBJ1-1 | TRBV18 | CASSPGPNTEAFF
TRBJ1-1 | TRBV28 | CASIPGILDTEAFF
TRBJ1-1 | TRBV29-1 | CSVAGLSYTEAFF
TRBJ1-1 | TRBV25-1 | CASRVGGSNTEAFF
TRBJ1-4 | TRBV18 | CASSQGGALTNEKLFF
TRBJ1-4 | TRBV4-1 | CASSKALGRKPGEKLFF
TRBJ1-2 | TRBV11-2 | CASSLGPYGYTF
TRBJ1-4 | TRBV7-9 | CASSLVGEKLFF
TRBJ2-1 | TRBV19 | CASTFTRTSGGSNNEQFF
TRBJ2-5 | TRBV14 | CASSQGGGFGETQYF
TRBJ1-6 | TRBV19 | CASSTGQGTRSPLHF
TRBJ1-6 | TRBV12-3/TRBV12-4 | CASRQANSPLHF